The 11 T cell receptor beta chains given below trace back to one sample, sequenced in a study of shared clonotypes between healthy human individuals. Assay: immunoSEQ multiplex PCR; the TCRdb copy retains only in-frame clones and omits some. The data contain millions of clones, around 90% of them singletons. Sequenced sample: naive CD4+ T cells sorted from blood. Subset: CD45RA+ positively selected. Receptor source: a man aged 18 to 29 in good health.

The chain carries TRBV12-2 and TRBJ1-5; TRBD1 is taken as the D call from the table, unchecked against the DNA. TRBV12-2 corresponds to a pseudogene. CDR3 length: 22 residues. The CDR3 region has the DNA TGTGCAAGTCGCTTAGCCCTTGGTTCCCCGACAGAGAAGACTTATAGCAATCAGCCCCAGCATTTT. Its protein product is CASRLALGSPTEKTYSNQPQHF.

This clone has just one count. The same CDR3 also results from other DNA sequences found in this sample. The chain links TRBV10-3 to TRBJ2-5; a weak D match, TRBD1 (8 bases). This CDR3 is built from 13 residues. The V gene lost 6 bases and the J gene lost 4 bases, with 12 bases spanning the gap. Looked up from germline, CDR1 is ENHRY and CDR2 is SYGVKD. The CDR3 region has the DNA TGTGCCATCAGCACAGGGGGGGGAGAGACCCAGTACTTC. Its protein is CAISTGGGETQYF.

The CDR3 loop reads CASSLLMGGPKSYEQYF. DNA for the CDR3: TGTGCCAGCAGCTTGTTGATGGGGGGCCCGAAATCCTACGAGCAGTACTTC. The gene calls are TRBV5-8 and TRBJ2-7; TRBD1 or TRBD2 may be the D gene (6 bases each). V shed 1 base and J shed 1 base, with 18 bases lying between them. This CDR3 spans 17 amino acids. CDR1 is SGHTS, CDR2 YDEGEE, per germline.

CDR3 sequence reads: CASSLVLGLGEETQYF. CDR3 bases: TGTGCCAGCAGCTTAGTTTTGGGACTAGGGGAAGAGACCCAGTACTTC. V gene TRBV11-2 combines with J gene TRBJ2-5; 8 bases line up with TRBD2. CDR3 length: 16 amino acids. Losses at the gene ends were 1 base for V and 3 bases for J; bases not matched to a gene: 7. Germline values: CDR1 SGHAT, CDR2 FQNNGV.

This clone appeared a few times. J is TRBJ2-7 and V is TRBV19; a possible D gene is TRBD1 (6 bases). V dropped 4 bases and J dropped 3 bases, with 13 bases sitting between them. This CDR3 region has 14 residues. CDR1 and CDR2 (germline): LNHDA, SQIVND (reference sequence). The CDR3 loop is CASSTVDSRYEQYF. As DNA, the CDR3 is TGTGCCAGTAGTACCGTGGACAGTCGCTACGAGCAGTACTTC.

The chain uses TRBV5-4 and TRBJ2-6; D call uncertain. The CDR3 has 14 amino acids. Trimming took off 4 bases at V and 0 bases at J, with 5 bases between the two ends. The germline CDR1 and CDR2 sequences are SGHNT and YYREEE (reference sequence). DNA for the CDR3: TGTGCCAGCAGCGTATACTCTGGGGCCAACGTCCTGACTTTC. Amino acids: CASSVYSGANVLTF.

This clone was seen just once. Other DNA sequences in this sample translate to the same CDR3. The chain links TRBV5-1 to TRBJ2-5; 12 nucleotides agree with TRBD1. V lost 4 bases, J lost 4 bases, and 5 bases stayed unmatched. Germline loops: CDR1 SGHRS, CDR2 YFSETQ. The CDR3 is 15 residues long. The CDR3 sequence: CASSLGQGASETQYF. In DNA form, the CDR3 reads TGCGCCAGCAGCCTGGGACAGGGGGCGTCAGAGACCCAGTACTTC.

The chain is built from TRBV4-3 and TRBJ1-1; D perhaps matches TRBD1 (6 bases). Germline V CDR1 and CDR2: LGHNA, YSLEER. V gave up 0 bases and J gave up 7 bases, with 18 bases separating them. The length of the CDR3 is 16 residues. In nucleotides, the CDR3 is TGCGCCAGCAGCCAAGACCCACGGGGACACTATATTGAAGCTTTCTTT. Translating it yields CASSQDPRGHYIEAFF.

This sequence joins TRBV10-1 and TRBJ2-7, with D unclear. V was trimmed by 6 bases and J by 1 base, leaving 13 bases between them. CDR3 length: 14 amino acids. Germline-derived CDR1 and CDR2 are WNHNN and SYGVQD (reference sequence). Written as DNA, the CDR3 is TGCGCCAGCAGCGAATCCGCTCAATCCTACGAGCAGTACTTC. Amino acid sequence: CASSESAQSYEQYF.

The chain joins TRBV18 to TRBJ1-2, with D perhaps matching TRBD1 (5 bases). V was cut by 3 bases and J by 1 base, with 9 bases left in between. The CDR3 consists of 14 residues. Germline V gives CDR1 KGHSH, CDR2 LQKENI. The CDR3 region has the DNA TGTGCCAGCTCACCGGGGGAGCGTAACTATGGCTACACCTTC. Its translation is CASSPGERNYGYTF.

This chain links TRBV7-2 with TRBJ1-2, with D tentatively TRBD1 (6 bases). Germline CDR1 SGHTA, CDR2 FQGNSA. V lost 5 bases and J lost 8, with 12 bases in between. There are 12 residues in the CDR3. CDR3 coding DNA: TGTGCCAGCAGCCGGACAGAGAGGGGCTACACCTTC. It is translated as CASSRTERGYTF.